This TCR beta chain was sequenced during a study of CXCR3-negative and CXCR3-positive naive CD8 T cells (dated by TCRdb to 2018 to 2020). Regarding the complete study: In total, 130 million to 150 million TRB reads were obtained, which works out to roughly 1.5 +/- 0.3 million reads per library. The diversity and physicochemical repertoire analyses included approximately ten donors pooled from two independent experiments. Naive subsets from 5 donors and memory cells from 3 donors were included in the TRBV-TRBJ cluster analysis.

Note on this clonotype: It has no known antigen specificity.

The research as a whole found: Freshly isolated PBMCs were used for most assays because CXCR3 expression went down partially after cryopreservation. TRB CDR3s from CXCR3-positive naive cells showed higher hydrophobicity (lower Kidera factor 4), lower energy, and higher strength and volume indices than CXCR3-negative naive cells. Because surface CD5, which is linked to self-reactivity in mice, was comparable between the naive subsets, TCR interaction strength was also inferred from TRB CDR3 physicochemical properties. Both naive subsets had comparably high repertoire diversity, while memory CD8+ T cells had much lower repertoire diversity. Similar TRBV-TRBJ usage was shown by naive CXCR3-negative and CXCR3-positive cells from the same donor, whereas distinct patterns were shown by memory cells.

Sequencing took place on a NextSeq 550. The Human TCR Profiling Kit (MiLaboratory) was used to prepare UMI-labeled 5' RACE TRB cDNA libraries. The full amount of extracted RNA was used for cDNA synthesis, and the full amount of resulting cDNA was used for PCR amplification. The libraries were made side by side, with each library going through the same number of PCR cycles. Concerning the study's data processing: About 53,000 +/- 9,400 unique UMI-labeled TRB cDNA molecules per library were extracted with MIGEC and MiXCR, with at least two reads per UMI required. An average of 40,000 +/- 10,000 functional in-frame TRB CDR3 nucleotide clonotypes without stop codons was found per library. Diversity metrics, including normalized Shannon-Wiener and Chao1, were computed in VDJtools after downsampling to 5000 UMI-labeled TRB molecules per sample. For the central five CDR3 residues, VDJtools calculated physicochemical properties weighted by clonotype size, namely interaction energy, strength, volume and Kidera factor 4. Once TCRdb had reprocessed the reads, it stored one entry per CDR3 protein sequence and supplied no DNA. TCRdb, not the original authors, processed these V and J calls. The sample table includes about 120,000 distinct CDR3 sequences. The top ten clonotypes cover roughly 0.3% of the sample.

Each CD8+ T cell subset was flow-sorted in triplicate, with 300,000 or so cells per subset placed directly into RLT lysis buffer. Naive CD8+ T cells were defined stringently as CD45RO-CCR7+CD27+CD95- to exclude memory contaminants. Peripheral blood mononuclear cells were isolated from buffy coats using standard density gradient centrifugation. Naive CXCR3-negative and CXCR3-positive CD8+ T cells were flow-sorted using a FACSAria III. An RNeasy Mini Kit was used to extract total RNA from the sorted cells. The germline V gene supplies CDR1 SGHVS and CDR2 FQNEAQ. The CDR3 goes from the cysteine to the phenylalanine over 15 residues. No DNA has been recorded.

The TCR sequence derives from a human donor in good health. Some clones in this sample may be carry-over from other donors' samples. Sequenced material: naive CXCR3- CD8+ T cells from blood. The cell subset or site label on this specimen signifies: CD45RO-CCR7+CD27+CD95- naive CD8+ T cells lacking CXCR3 (TNR3-). The V and J segments used are TRBV7-8 and TRBJ1-5; TCRdb's D call, TRBD1, is unchecked because there is no DNA. CDR3 protein: CASSEDGAVRQPQHF.